This T cell receptor beta chain was recorded in a study of blood T cell repertoires in COVID-19. Trimming removed 0 bases from V and 6 bases from J; junction bases left unmatched: 8. CDR1 and CDR2 (germline): SGHDT, YYEEEE. The CDR3 extends over 15 amino acids. Only in-frame clones appear in the TCRdb table, and some are missing; sequencing was by immunoSEQ multiplex PCR. The sample records about 330,000 clones, roughly 90% being singletons. The sample comprised peripheral blood. The receptor comes from a man younger than 45 with COVID-19, enrolled during active disease. This chain uses TRBV5-6 with TRBJ2-7; 8 bases align to TRBD2. CDR3 region: CASSLEGLVAGEQYF. The CDR3 DNA follows: TGTGCCAGCAGCTTGGAGGGACTAGTGGCGGGCGAGCAGTACTTC.